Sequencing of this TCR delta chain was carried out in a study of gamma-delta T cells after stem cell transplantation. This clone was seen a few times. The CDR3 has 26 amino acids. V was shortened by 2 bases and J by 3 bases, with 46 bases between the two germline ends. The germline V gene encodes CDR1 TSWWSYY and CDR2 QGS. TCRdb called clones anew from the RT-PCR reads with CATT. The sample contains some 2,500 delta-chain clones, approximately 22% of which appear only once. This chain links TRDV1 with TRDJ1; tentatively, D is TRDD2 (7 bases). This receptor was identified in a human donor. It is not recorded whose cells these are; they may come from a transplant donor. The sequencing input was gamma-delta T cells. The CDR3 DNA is TGTGCTCTTGGGGAAGGTACGCCCTCTTTCCTACGTACCTACGTCTCCGGGGGGGAAGGCCCCGATAAACTCATCTTT. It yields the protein CALGEGTPSFLRTYVSGGEGPDKLIF.